This T cell receptor beta chain was recorded in a study of T cell changes during pregnancy in multiple sclerosis. TCRdb's table, derived via immunoSEQ multiplex PCR, lists solely in-frame clones and lacks some. Here the sample spans about 100,000 clones, around 93% being singletons. Per the germline V gene, CDR1 is SGHTA and CDR2 is FQGNSA. CDR3 length: 14 amino acids. V lost 0 bases and J lost 4; bases outside the gene matches: 0. V is TRBV7-2 and J is TRBJ2-7; TRBD1 aligns across 10 bases. This specimen was peripheral blood, taken after pregnancy. The clonotype originates from a female donor with multiple sclerosis, enrolled in a pregnancy study. The CDR3 spells CASSLAGQGYEQYF. In DNA, the CDR3 is TGTGCCAGCAGCTTAGCGGGACAGGGGTACGAGCAGTACTTC.